This TCR beta chain was identified in a study of T cells of healthy individuals. V was shortened by 5 bases and J by 2 bases, with 12 bases between the two germline ends. The CDR3 consists of 15 residues. Germline CDR1 MDHEN, CDR2 SYDVKM. This clonotype has ten or more counts. TCRdb fed the 5' RACE reads into MiXCR, producing one record per CDR3 protein. The table includes 53,000 or so distinct CDR3 sequences, roughly 14% detected once. The receptor's source is a human donor in good health. V is TRBV28 and J is TRBJ2-2; a possible D gene is TRBD2 (6 bases). CDR3 amino acids: CASSLGTLNTGELFF. CDR3 bases: TGTGCCAGCAGTCTCGGGACTCTTAACACCGGGGAGCTGTTTTTT.